Listed below are T cell receptor beta chains from one sample, sequenced in a study of human T cells and chemical hapten exposure. TCRdb itself ran the RACE reads through MiXCR, one entry per CDR3 protein. Of roughly 360,000 distinct CDR3 sequences detected, around 4.8% appear once; the ten largest clones hold under 3%. The sample consisted of whole blood, taken in connection with sensitization to the hapten diphenylcyclopropenone (DPC). These receptors all stem from a woman aged 50 to 65 with alopecia areata. Some clones in this sample may be carry-over from other donors' samples. The CDR3 runs from the conserved cysteine through the conserved F or W. D genes are given only for firm matches. Clone sizes are given selectively: once, few, many, or a class where the clone is expanded.

V	D	J	size	CDR3	DNA
TRBV29-1	-	TRBJ1-5	many	CSVGGGARQPQHF	TGCAGCGTTGGCGGGGGGGCTCGGCAGCCCCAGCATTTT
TRBV5-6	-	TRBJ1-5	many	CASSLWDPGYSNQPQHF	TGTGCCAGCAGCTTGTGGGATCCAGGTTATAGCAATCAGCCCCAGCATTTT
TRBV12-3/TRBV12-4	-	TRBJ1-1	-	CASSPGWPNTEAFF	TGTGCCAGCAGTCCCGGATGGCCGAACACTGAAGCTTTCTTT
TRBV10-2	-	TRBJ1-2	many	CASFDTNGYTF	TGCGCCAGCTTCGACACGAATGGCTACACCTTC
TRBV28	TRBD1	TRBJ2-7	many	CASTKPTGYSYEQYF	TGTGCCAGCACCAAACCGACAGGGTATTCCTACGAGCAGTACTTC
TRBV20-1	-	TRBJ2-3	few	CSARDREWPTDTQYF	TGCAGTGCTAGAGATCGCGAATGGCCAACAGATACGCAGTATTTT
TRBV30	-	TRBJ2-3	-	CAWRAGGTDTQYF	TGTGCCTGGAGGGCCGGGGGCACAGATACGCAGTATTTT
TRBV28	-	TRBJ2-2	many	CASSQNQGSGELFF	TGTGCCAGCAGTCAGAATCAGGGGTCCGGGGAGCTGTTTTTT
TRBV12-3/TRBV12-4	TRBD2	TRBJ2-1	few	CASSSAFSGGPYNEQFF	TGTGCCAGCAGTTCCGCCTTTAGCGGGGGGCCTTACAATGAGCAGTTCTTC
TRBV9	-	TRBJ1-4	many	CASSVALGMDEKLFF	TGTGCCAGCAGCGTAGCGCTGGGGATGGATGAAAAACTGTTTTTT
TRBV14	TRBD2	TRBJ2-1	-	CASSQLAGKRNEQFF	TGTGCCAGCAGCCAGCTAGCGGGGAAACGCAATGAGCAGTTCTTC
TRBV2	-	TRBJ1-5	many	CASSRDGKGQPQHF	TGTGCCAGCAGTCGGGACGGTAAAGGGCAGCCCCAGCATTTT
TRBV7-8	-	TRBJ2-5	-	CASSANGPQETQYF	TGTGCCAGCAGCGCCAATGGTCCGCAAGAGACCCAGTACTTC
TRBV28	TRBD1	TRBJ2-7	-	CAIRPGQTYEQYF	TGTGCCATCCGACCGGGACAGACCTACGAGCAGTACTTC
TRBV20-1	-	TRBJ2-3	many	CSARGPPRREVVAQTDTQYF	TGCAGTGCTAGAGGTCCCCCTCGCAGGGAGGTGGTGGCACAAACAGATACGCAGTATTTT
TRBV5-1	TRBD2	TRBJ2-1	many	CASSLAGSYNEQFF	TGTGCCAGCAGTTTAGCGGGTTCCTACAATGAGCAGTTCTTC
TRBV5-1	TRBD1	TRBJ1-1	-	CASSLLAGGVGTEAFF	TGCGCCAGCAGCTTGCTGGCAGGGGGCGTTGGCACTGAAGCTTTCTTT
TRBV7-9	TRBD2	TRBJ2-5	many	CASSPARGLAGGPYQETQYF	TGTGCCAGCAGCCCCGCTCGAGGGCTAGCGGGGGGACCGTACCAAGAGACCCAGTACTTC
TRBV4-3	-	TRBJ2-1	many	CASSQVLSSYNEQFF	TGCGCCAGCAGCCAGGTACTCAGCTCCTACAATGAGCAGTTCTTC
TRBV12-3/TRBV12-4	TRBD1	TRBJ1-1	-	CASIRQGWNTEAFF	TGTGCCAGCATCAGACAGGGCTGGAACACTGAAGCTTTCTTT
TRBV6-6	-	TRBJ2-7	few	CASSTGLYSYEQYF	TGTGCCAGCAGTACGGGACTCTACTCCTACGAGCAGTACTTC
TRBV18	-	TRBJ1-1	few	CASSKSGDTEAFF	TGTGCCAGCTCCAAAAGCGGGGACACTGAAGCTTTCTTT
TRBV10-3	-	TRBJ2-7	few	CAISESPTYEQYF	TGTGCCATCAGTGAGTCCCCGACCTACGAGCAGTACTTC
TRBV12-3/TRBV12-4	-	TRBJ2-1	few	CASSSTRGSGEFF	TGTGCCAGCAGTTCTACCCGGGGCTCCGGGGAGTTCTTC
TRBV2	TRBD2	TRBJ2-2	few	CASRKGSGYTGELFF	TGTGCCAGCAGGAAGGGTAGCGGGTACACCGGGGAGCTGTTTTTT
TRBV11-2	TRBD2	TRBJ2-4	many	CASSTGLAGGPRNIQYF	TGTGCCAGCAGCACGGGACTAGCGGGAGGGCCGCGGAACATTCAGTACTTC
TRBV2	-	TRBJ1-5	few	CASRGDQPQHF	TGTGCCAGCCGTGGTGATCAGCCCCAGCATTTT
TRBV2	-	TRBJ1-1	-	CASSEARGGSTEAFF	TGTGCCAGCAGTGAAGCGAGGGGGGGCTCCACTGAAGCTTTCTTT
TRBV2	TRBD2	TRBJ2-3	many	CASSERPSGGRDTQYF	TGTGCCAGCAGTGAAAGGCCTAGCGGGGGGAGAGATACGCAGTATTTT
TRBV5-1	-	TRBJ2-1	many	CASSLVSMPYNEQFF	TGCGCCAGCAGCTTGGTATCCATGCCCTACAATGAGCAGTTCTTC
TRBV2	-	TRBJ2-3	many	CASSSRGAQYF	TGTGCCAGCAGTTCCAGGGGGGCGCAGTATTTT
TRBV9	-	TRBJ1-2	few	CASSAIDYGYTF	TGTGCCAGCAGCGCGATTGACTATGGCTACACCTTC
TRBV5-4	-	TRBJ2-5	few	CASSLPPPREETQYF	TGTGCCAGCAGCTTGCCCCCCCCCCGGGAAGAGACCCAGTACTTC
TRBV13	-	TRBJ2-7	-	CASSFRDLYEQYF	TGTGCCAGCAGCTTCCGGGACCTCTACGAGCAGTACTTC
TRBV20-1	TRBD1	TRBJ1-4	-	CSATGTGDEKLFF	TGCAGTGCTACCGGGACAGGGGATGAAAAACTGTTTTTT
TRBV10-3	-	TRBJ1-1	many	CAISESHFNTEAFF	TGTGCCATCAGTGAGTCGCACTTTAACACTGAAGCTTTCTTT
TRBV29-1	-	TRBJ2-2	few	CSVEATGKKATGELFF	TGCAGCGTTGAAGCCACAGGGAAAAAGGCCACCGGGGAGCTGTTTTTT
TRBV29-1	-	TRBJ2-6	many	CSVEVGGGGANVLTF	TGCAGCGTTGAGGTCGGGGGCGGTGGGGCCAACGTCCTGACTTTC
TRBV13	-	TRBJ1-5	-	CASSLAGTDQPQHF	TGTGCCAGCAGCTTAGCGGGTACCGATCAGCCCCAGCATTTT
TRBV4-1	-	TRBJ1-5	-	CASSQDGARPHTQPQHF	TGCGCCAGCAGCCAAGATGGGGCCCGCCCTCATACCCAGCCCCAGCATTTT
TRBV9	-	TRBJ1-4	-	CASSGSDKLFF	TGTGCCAGCAGCGGGTCGGATAAACTGTTTTTT